The entry that follows covers one T cell receptor (beta chain) sequence. It was CD45RO-negative cells, positively selected for CCR7, that made up naive CD8 cells, with terminally differentiated effector memory CD45RA+ cells excluded. This sample stems from a study of shared clonotypes between healthy human individuals. TCRdb's table, derived via immunoSEQ multiplex PCR, lists solely in-frame clones and lacks some. The sample records some 2,000,000 clones, approximately 95% being singletons. The sequence was collected from a man aged 18-30 years in good health. The sequencing sample was made of naive CD8+ T cells sorted from blood.

The chain's CDR3 is CASSTRGRNYEQYF. For the CDR3, the DNA is TGTGCCAGTAGTACGAGAGGGCGTAACTACGAGCAGTACTTC. This rearrangement joins TRBV19 to TRBJ2-7, with D possibly TRBD2 on 5 matching bases. Trimming took off 4 bases at V and 3 bases at J, with 13 bases between the two ends. Per germline, CDR1 LNHDA and CDR2 SQIVND (reference sequence). The CDR3 is 14 amino acids. Based on the CDR3 plus reference TRBV19 and TRBJ2-7, the full variable domain is DGGITQSPKYLFRKEGQNVTLSCEQNLNHDAMYWYRQDPGQGLRLIYYSQIVNDFQKGDIAEGYSVSREKKESFPLTVTSAQKNPTAFYLCASSTRGRNYEQYFGPGTRLTVT.